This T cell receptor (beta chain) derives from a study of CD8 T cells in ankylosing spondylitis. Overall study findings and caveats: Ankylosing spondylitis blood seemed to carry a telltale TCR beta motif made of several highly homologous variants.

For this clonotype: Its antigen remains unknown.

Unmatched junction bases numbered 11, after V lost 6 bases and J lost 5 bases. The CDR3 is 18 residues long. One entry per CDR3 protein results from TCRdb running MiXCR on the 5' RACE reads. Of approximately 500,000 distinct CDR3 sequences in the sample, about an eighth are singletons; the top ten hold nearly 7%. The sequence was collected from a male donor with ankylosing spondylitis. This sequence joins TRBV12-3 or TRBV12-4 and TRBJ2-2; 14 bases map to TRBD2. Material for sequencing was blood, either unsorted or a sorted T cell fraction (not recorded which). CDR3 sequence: CASSLGLAGARGTGELFF. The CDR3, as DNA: TGTGCCAGCAGCCTGGGACTAGCGGGAGCCCGGGGGACCGGGGAGCTGTTTTTT.